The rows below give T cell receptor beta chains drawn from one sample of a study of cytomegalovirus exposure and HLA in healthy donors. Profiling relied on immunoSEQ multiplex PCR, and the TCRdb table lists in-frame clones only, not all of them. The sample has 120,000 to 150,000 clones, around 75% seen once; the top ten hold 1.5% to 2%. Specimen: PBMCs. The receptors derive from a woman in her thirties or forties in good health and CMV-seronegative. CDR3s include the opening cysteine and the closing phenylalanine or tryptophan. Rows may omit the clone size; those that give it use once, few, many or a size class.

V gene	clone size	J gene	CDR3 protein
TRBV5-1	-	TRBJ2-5	CASSVGTSGRVGQETQYF
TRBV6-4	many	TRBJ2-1	CASSVQGSGNEQFF
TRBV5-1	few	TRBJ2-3	CASSLAGGFTDTQYF
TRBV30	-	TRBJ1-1	CAWGDRGLNTEAFF
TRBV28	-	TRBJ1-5	CASSTGQGANQPQHF
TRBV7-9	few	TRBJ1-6	CSSSPDSLIPNSPLHF
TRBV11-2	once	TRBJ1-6	CASSSPQGVGGSPLHF
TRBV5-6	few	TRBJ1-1	CASSLWGGVGARFTEAFF
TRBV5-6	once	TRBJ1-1	CASSLGSGQGRRNTEAFF
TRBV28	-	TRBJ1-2	CASRYPDSNYGYTF
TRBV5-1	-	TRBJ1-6	CASSLKGQEDSPLHF
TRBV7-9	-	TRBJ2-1	CASRDSGPKNNEQFF
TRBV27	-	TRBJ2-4	CASSSGPGNIQYF
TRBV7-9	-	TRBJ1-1	CASSMQGGDSGAFF
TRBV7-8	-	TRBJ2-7	CASSWRSAEQYF
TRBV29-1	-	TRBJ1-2	CSVEVDYGYTF
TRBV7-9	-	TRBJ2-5	CASSSRTSAETQYF
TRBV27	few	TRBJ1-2	CASSPLGTADNYGYTF
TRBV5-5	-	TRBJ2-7	CASSFGDRSYEQYF
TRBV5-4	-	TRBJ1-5	CASSLEGWENSNQPQHF
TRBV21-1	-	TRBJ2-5	CASSTRTRFGQETQYF
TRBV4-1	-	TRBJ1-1	CASSQDGRVRGTEAFF
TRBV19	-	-	CASSIGTGTIYEQYF
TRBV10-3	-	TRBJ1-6	CAISDGRDYSPLHF
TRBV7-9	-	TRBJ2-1	CASSSRQGIYEQFF
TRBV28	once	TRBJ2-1	CASSWTGQTNEQFF
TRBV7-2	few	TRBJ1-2	CASSSQAYYGYTF
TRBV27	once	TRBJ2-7	CASSLRGGGANYEQYF
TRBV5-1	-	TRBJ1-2	CASSLIGEDGYTF
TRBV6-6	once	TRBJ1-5	CASSYETHENQPQHF
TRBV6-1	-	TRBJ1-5	CASSDQNTGIRNQPQHF
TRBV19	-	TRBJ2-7	CASSLYDSYEQYF
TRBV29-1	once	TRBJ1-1	CSVEWDRQQAFF
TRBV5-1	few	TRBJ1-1	CASSLAGGNTEAFF
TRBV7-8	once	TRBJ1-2	CASSLLGEVGYTF